The 20 T cell receptor beta chains reported below all come from one sample, sequenced in a study of CD8+CD57+ T cells in acquired aplastic anemia. Genomic DNA was employed as the template in profiling TCR beta VDJ and CDR3. TCRdb re-derived calls from the reads in MiXCR, one entry per CDR3 protein. Here the sample spans 200,000 to 300,000 distinct CDR3 sequences, around 82% being singletons. Flow cytometry had shown expanded CD8+CD57+ cells in the patients chosen for sequencing. The sample was sorted CD4+, CD8+, or CD8+CD57+ T cells (not recorded which) from PBMCs. The receptor source for this set is a human donor with aplastic anemia.

This clonotype was seen only a few times. A much larger clonotype is one base distant, so this may be a read error. No conserved phenylalanine or tryptophan ends this CDR3, so it is likely a read error. The chain has TRBV27 and TRBJ2-7; 8 bases align to TRBD1. CDR1 MNHEY and CDR2 SMNVEV come from the germline V gene (reference sequence). V lost 5 bases to trimming and J lost 7 bases; unmatched junction nucleotides: 4. The CDR3 length is 12 residues. CDR3 in amino acids: CASSRTGREQYL. As DNA, the CDR3 is TGTGCCAGCAGTCGGACAGGGAGGGAGCAGTACCTC.

The rearrangement joins TRBV25-1 to TRBJ1-2; 7 bases are a match to TRBD1. Losses at the gene ends were 4 bases for V and 3 bases for J; bases not matched to a gene: 5. CDR1 is MGHDK and CDR2 is SYGVNS in the germline V gene. This CDR3 is built from 14 residues. The CDR3 sequence is CASSVIGTDYGYTF. The CDR3 nucleotides are TGTGCCAGCAGTGTAATAGGGACAGACTATGGCTACACCTTC.

To note about this clonotype: It is likely a read error, because the conserved phenylalanine at the end of the CDR3 is missing. The DNA is left out, because the CDR3 cannot be placed on it with certainty; the CDR3 is given as TCRdb lists it. The chain is built from TRBV15 and TRBJ2-4. The CDR3 has 12 amino acids, counting both end residues. Germline V CDR1 and CDR2: LNHNV, YYDKDF (reference sequence). The CDR3 reads CASGRARNIQSH.

Concerning this clonotype itself: At one of its ends the junction is not consistent with the germline gene, which may arise from a read error. The rearrangement joins TRBV7-3 to TRBJ1-1; no clear D. This CDR3 region has 13 residues. Germline assignment: CDR1 SGHTA and CDR2 FQGTGA. CDR3 nucleotides: TGTGCCAGCAGTTTGGCGAGATGGGCCGATACTTTGTTT. Amino acid sequence: CASSLARWADTLF.

The chain uses TRBV5-6 and TRBJ2-1, with a possible D match to TRBD2 (6 bases). The V gene's germline CDR1 is SGHDT and CDR2 YYEEEE. V lost 0 bases to trimming and J lost 8 bases, with 18 bases between them. The CDR3 has 16 amino acids. CDR3 nucleotide sequence: TGTGCCAGCAGCTTGGCCGGGAGAAACGGTCAGGATGAGCAGTTCTTC. Translating it yields CASSLAGRNGQDEQFF.

This clonotype was seen only once. The rearrangement joins TRBV24-1 to TRBJ2-1; D is ambiguous. With 5 bases removed from V and 6 bases from J, the gap between germline ends came to 7 bases. CDR1 KGHDR and CDR2 SFDVKD come from the germline V gene. The CDR3 spans 12 residues. The CDR3 here is CATSVVGNEQFF. CDR3 sequence (DNA): TGTGCCACCAGTGTCGTAGGCAATGAGCAGTTCTTC.

The chain links TRBV7-8 to TRBJ2-1, with D maybe TRBD2 (6 bases). V was shortened by 0 bases and J by 11 bases, with 17 bases between the two germline ends. The CDR3 spans 15 residues. CDR1 is SGHVS, CDR2 FQNEAQ, per germline. CDR3 bases: TGTGCCAGCAGCTTAGCGGGGGGATCCTATACTCAGCAGTTCTTC. It specifies CASSLAGGSYTQQFF.

This clonotype was seen a handful of times. The gene calls are TRBV10-3 and TRBJ1-6; no firm D call. The CDR3 is 12 residues long. Trimming took off 10 bases at V and 7 bases at J, with 11 bases between the two ends. The germline V gene has CDR1 ENHRY and CDR2 SYGVKD. CDR3 DNA sequence: TGTGCCACCTTACGGTCGAATTCACCCCTCCACTTT. It specifies CATLRSNSPLHF.

The CDR3 DNA follows: TGTGCCAGCAGCTTGCGGAGGACTAGCGGGGCTGAGCAGTACTTC. Translated: CASSLRRTSGAEQYF. V gene TRBV7-9 combines with J gene TRBJ2-1; 12 positions agree with TRBD2. The DNA end lines up better with TRBJ2-7; the J call may be wrong. Germline V gene sequence: CDR1 SEHNR, CDR2 FQNEAQ (reference sequence). CDR3 length equals 15 residues.

In its sample, this clonotype is hyperexpanded. The rearrangement uses TRBV2 and TRBJ2-3; D is perhaps TRBD1 or TRBD2 (5 bases each). Germline V gene sequence: CDR1 SNHLY, CDR2 FYNNEI. The ends were cut back, 8 bases at V and 1 base at J, with 10 bases in the middle. This CDR3 contains 13 residues. The CDR3 is CASGDGGTDTQYF. CDR3 coding DNA: TGTGCCAGCGGGGACGGGGGCACAGATACGCAGTATTTT.

In the case of this clonotype: No DNA is shown, since the ends of the CDR3 on it are uncertain; the CDR3 is the one TCRdb lists. This chain connects TRBV7-9 to TRBJ1-2. Germline CDR1 and CDR2: SEHNR and FQNEAQ (reference sequence). 16 amino acids form the CDR3, both terminal residues included. The CDR3 here is CASSAEAETQYFGYTF.

This clonotype was seen only once. The junction and the germline gene differ at one end; a read error may be behind it. This sequence joins TRBV7-9 and TRBJ2-3, with D possibly being TRBD2 (5 bases). The CDR3 length is 13 residues. CDR1 and CDR2 from the germline V gene are SEHNR and FQNEAQ (reference sequence). The CDR3 DNA sequence: TGTGCCAGCAGCTTAGTGGCCGGGGAGACGTTTTTTTTT. Translation gives CASSLVAGETFFF.

The chain is built from TRBV5-4 and TRBJ1-6; the D is unclear. V was shortened by 5 bases and J by 9 bases, with 12 bases between the two germline ends. Per the germline V gene, CDR1 is SGHNT and CDR2 is YYREEE (reference sequence). This CDR3 has 13 amino acids. CDR3 DNA: TGTGCCAGCAGACTTCAGGAGAGTTCACCCCTCCACTTT. The encoded protein is CASRLQESSPLHF.

Notes on this clonotype: The germline gene is not matched at one end of the junction; a read error may be the cause. Here the CDR3 reads CASRLVPRDMYF. DNA of the CDR3: TGTGCCAGCAGGTTGGTACCCAGGGATATGTATTTT. The V gene is TRBV2, the J gene TRBJ2-2; tentatively, D is TRBD1 (5 bases). The CDR3 is 12 amino acids. CDR1 and CDR2 from the germline V gene are SNHLY and FYNNEI.

This clonotype appeared a single time. It is likely a read error, because the conserved phenylalanine at the end of the CDR3 is missing. No DNA is shown, since the ends of the CDR3 on it are uncertain; the CDR3 is the one TCRdb lists. J is TRBJ2-1 and V is TRBV7-2. The CDR3 has 9 residues if both end residues are counted. Germline-derived CDR1 and CDR2 are SGHTA and FQGNSA. The CDR3 region is CASSLVEFS.

The rearrangement links TRBV9 to TRBJ1-6; perhaps TRBD1 as D (6 bases). V lost 5 bases and J 15 bases, leaving 21 bases between the germline ends. Per the germline V gene, CDR1 is SGDLS and CDR2 is YYNGEE. This CDR3 is built from 14 residues. The CDR3, as DNA: TGTGCCAGCAGTTCAGCCGGGGACAATCAGCACCTCCACTTT. It yields the protein CASSSAGDNQHLHF.

As regards this clonotype: Mismatch with germline at one junction end may stem from a read error. The genes are TRBV7-2 and TRBJ1-4; no clear D gene. The CDR3 contains 16 residues. Germline V lookup: CDR1 SGHTA, CDR2 FQGNSA. This CDR3 reads CASSRNDNALKHKLFF. CDR3 DNA sequence: TGTGCCAGCTCAAGAAACGACAACGCCCTTAAGCACAAACTATTTTTT.

Points on this clonotype: A read error may account for a junction end that differs from germline. V is TRBV7-9 and J is TRBJ2-5; TRBD1 might be the D (6 bases). CDR1 is SEHNR and CDR2 is FQNEAQ in the germline V gene (reference sequence). The CDR3 runs 14 residues. The CDR3 nucleotides read TGTGCCACCAGCTTTCCTAGACGGCAGGGGAGCGATTACTTC. This codes for CATSFPRRQGSDYF.

V and J are TRBV7-3 and TRBJ2-7, with D maybe TRBD1 (6 bases). With 8 bases removed from V and 0 bases from J, the gap between germline ends came to 26 bases. CDR3 length: 18 residues. Germline CDR1 and CDR2: SGHTA and FQGTGA. The CDR3 loop reads CASSRQANAAAHSYEQYV. DNA for the CDR3: TGTGCCAGCTCCAGACAGGCCAACGCCGCAGCACACTCCTACGAGCAGTACGTC.

This clonotype has ten or more counts. This chain joins TRBV7-9 and TRBJ1-5; perhaps TRBD1 as D (5 bases). Looked up from germline, CDR1 is SEHNR and CDR2 is FQNEAQ (reference sequence). CDR3 length: 14 residues. Trimming took 1 base from V and 7 from J, leaving 11 bases between them. The CDR3 DNA reads TGTGCCAGCAGCTTAGAAGACAGCGGGCAGCCCCAGCATTTT. It codes for CASSLEDSGQPQHF.